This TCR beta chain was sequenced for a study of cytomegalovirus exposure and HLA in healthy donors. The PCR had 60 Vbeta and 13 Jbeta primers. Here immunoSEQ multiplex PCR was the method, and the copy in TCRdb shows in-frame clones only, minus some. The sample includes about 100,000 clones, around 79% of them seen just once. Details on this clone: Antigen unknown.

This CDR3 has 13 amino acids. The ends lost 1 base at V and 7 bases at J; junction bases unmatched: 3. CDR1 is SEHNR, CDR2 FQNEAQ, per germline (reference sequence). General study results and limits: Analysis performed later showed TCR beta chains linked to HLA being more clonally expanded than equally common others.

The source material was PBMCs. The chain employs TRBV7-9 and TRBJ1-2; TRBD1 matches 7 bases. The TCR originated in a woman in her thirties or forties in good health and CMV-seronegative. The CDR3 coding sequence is TGTGCCAGCAGCTTAGGGGGGACAGTTGGCTACACCTTC. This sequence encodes CASSLGGTVGYTF.